The sequence of this TCR beta chain was determined in a study of CD8 T cells in ankylosing spondylitis. Study results and limitations: Among TCR beta sequences, a motif of eight highly homologous variants appeared characteristic of ankylosing spondylitis blood. Disease-linked clones reportedly showed significant enrichment in matched ankylosing spondylitis synovial fluid.

Germline CDR1 is DFQATT and CDR2 is SNEGSKA (reference sequence). The length of the CDR3 is 16 residues. V lost 1 base to trimming and J lost 0 bases, with 13 bases between them. TCRdb re-called the 5' RACE reads with MiXCR, one entry per CDR3 protein. The sample records about 800,000 distinct CDR3 sequences, 10% to 15% being singletons. On this clonotype: What it binds is not known.

The rearrangement joins TRBV20-1 to TRBJ2-1, with D possibly being TRBD2 (6 bases). The sample taken for sequencing was blood, either unsorted or a sorted T cell fraction (not recorded which). The receptor's source is a male donor with ankylosing spondylitis. The CDR3 DNA reads TGCAGTGCTAGAGTTGTGGGGGGACGCTCCTACAATGAGCAGTTCTTC. It yields the protein CSARVVGGRSYNEQFF.